This T cell receptor (beta chain) was documented in a study of T cells in Graves' hyperthyroidism and ophthalmopathy. General study points: A model using 13 V-J features told ophthalmopathy apart from stable hyperthyroidism.

This clonotype came up many times. Antigen specificity is unknown. CDR1 is DFQATT and CDR2 is SNEGSKA in the germline V gene (reference sequence). The CDR3 is 13 residues long. V was shortened by 2 bases and J by 6 bases, with 14 bases between the two germline ends. From RNA transcripts, TCR beta CDR3 regions were amplified. TCR CDR3 underwent first-round RT-PCR with the HTBI primer set. One entry per CDR3 protein, called by TCRdb with MiXCR from the multiplex PCR reads. The sample has a few hundred thousand distinct CDR3 sequences; 15% to 17% are singletons. The TCR sequence derives from a woman aged 25 to 39 with Graves' hyperthyroidism. V and J are TRBV20-1 and TRBJ2-7; TRBD2 might be the D (6 bases). Input material: blood. The CDR3 protein is CSARLPGAGEQYF. The CDR3 DNA reads as TGCAGTGCTAGATTGCCCGGAGCGGGCGAGCAGTACTTC.